A selection of T cell receptor gamma chains follows, all from one sample in a study of γδ T cells in repeated Plasmodium falciparum infection. TCRdb used CATT to re-call clones from the multiplex PCR reads. The repertoire holds 25,000 to 30,000 gamma-chain clones, with approximately 2.9% as singletons. Sample: gamma-delta T cells from blood. The source is a pool of human donors (malaria-infected and uninfected, not separated). CDR3s include the opening cysteine and the closing phenylalanine or tryptophan. The size entry gives how often the clone was seen (once, few, many) or a class if it is expanded.

size	V	J	DNA	CDR3
many	TRGV8	TRGJ1/TRGJ2	TGTGCCACCTGGGATAGCCGATATTATAAGAAACTCTTT	CATWDSRYYKKLF
medium-sized	TRGV9	TRGJ1/TRGJ2	TGTGCCTTGTGGGGGATAATTAAGAAACTCTTT	CALWGIIKKLF
many	TRGV3	TRGJ1/TRGJ2	TGTGCCACCTGGGACAGGCGCAATTATAAGAAACTCTTT	CATWDRRNYKKLF
many	TRGV2	TRGJ1/TRGJ2	TGTGCCACCTGGGACGGGCTTAGAAACGGGAAACTCTTT	CATWDGLRNGKLF
many	TRGV9	TRGJ1/TRGJ2	TGTGCCTTGTGGGAGCCATGGCCCTTTTATTATAAGAAACTCTTT	CALWEPWPFYYKKLF
many	TRGV4	TRGJP1	TGTGCCACCTGGGATGGGCCGGGCCCCGGTTGGCTCAAGATATTT	CATWDGPGPGWLKIF
many	TRGV4	TRGJ1/TRGJ2	TGTGCCACCTGGGATGGCGGGGATTATTATAAGAAACTCTTT	CATWDGGDYYKKLF
many	TRGV8	TRGJP1	TGTGCCACCTGGGATAGTTCCACTGGTTGGTTCAAGATATTT	CATWDSSTGWFKIF
many	TRGV5	TRGJP1	TGTGCCACCTGGGACACACATACCACTAGTTGGTTCAAGATATTT	CATWDTHTTSWFKIF
many	TRGV2	TRGJP2	TGTGCCACCTGGGACGGGCATAGTGATTGGATCAAGACGTTT	CATWDGHSDWIKTF
many	TRGV9	TRGJ1/TRGJ2	TGTGCCTTGTGGGAGGTGGCGAGATATTATAAGAAACTCTTT	CALWEVARYYKKLF
many	TRGV9	TRGJ1/TRGJ2	TGTGCCTTGTGGGAGTCGAAGAAACTCTTT	CALWESKKLF
many	TRGV5	TRGJ1/TRGJ2	TGTGCCACCTGGTCGTATTATTATAAGAAACTCTTT	CATWSYYYKKLF
many	TRGV8	TRGJ1/TRGJ2	TGTGCCACCTGGGACCGAGGTTATAAGAAACTCTTT	CATWDRGYKKLF
many	TRGV4	TRGJP1	TGTGCCCCCGGTTTATGGTTCAAGATATTT	CAPGLWFKIF
medium-sized	TRGV9	TRGJ1/TRGJ2	TGTGCCTTGTGGGAACAATATAAGAAACTCTTT	CALWEQYKKLF
many	TRGV9	TRGJ1/TRGJ2	TGTGCCTTGTATCGGGGGTGTAAGAAACTCTTT	CALYRGCKKLF
medium-sized	TRGV2	TRGJ1/TRGJ2	TGTGCCACCTGGTTTTATTATAAGAAACTCTTT	CATWFYYKKLF
medium-sized	TRGV9	TRGJ1/TRGJ2	TGTGCCTTGTGGGAGGTGTGGTATTATAAGAAACTCTTT	CALWEVWYYKKLF
many	TRGV4	TRGJP1	TGTGCCACCTGGGATGGAACCACTGGTTGGTTCAAGATATTT	CATWDGTTGWFKIF
medium-sized	TRGV2	TRGJ1/TRGJ2	TGTGCCACCTGGGACGTCCGGAATTATTATAAGAAACTCTTT	CATWDVRNYYKKLF
many	TRGV3	TRGJ1/TRGJ2	TGTGCCACCTGGGACGAGTATTATTATAAGAAACTCTTT	CATWDEYYYKKLF
many	TRGV4	TRGJ1/TRGJ2	TGTGCCACCTGGGATGGGCCTGGTAATTATAAGAAACTCTTT	CATWDGPGNYKKLF
many	TRGV5	TRGJ1/TRGJ2	TGTGCCACCTGGGACAGAGGTGATTATAAGAAACTCTTT	CATWDRGDYKKLF
many	TRGV3	TRGJP2	TGTGCCACCTGGGACAGGCCGAAGGGTGATTGGATCAAGACGTTT	CATWDRPKGDWIKTF
many	TRGV5	TRGJ1/TRGJ2	TGTGCCACCTGGGACAGGTCCACTAAGAAACTCTTT	CATWDRSTKKLF
many	TRGV8	TRGJP2	TGTGCCACCTGGGATAGGCGCCAGGGTAGTGATTGGATCAAGACGTTT	CATWDRRQGSDWIKTF
many	TRGV8	TRGJ1/TRGJ2	TGTGCCACCTGGGATAGTACGAATTATTATAAGAAACTCTTT	CATWDSTNYYKKLF
medium-sized	TRGV4	TRGJ1/TRGJ2	TGTGCCACCTGGGATGGGCGGTGTTATAAGAAACTCTTT	CATWDGRCYKKLF
many	TRGV9	TRGJ1/TRGJ2	TGTGCCTTGTGGCCAAACTATTATAAGAAACTCTTT	CALWPNYYKKLF
many	TRGV5	TRGJ1/TRGJ2	TGTGCCACCTGGGACAGATCATTGGGGGGAAGGGTGAAGAAACTCTTT	CATWDRSLGGRVKKLF